The 24 T cell receptor beta chains below come from one sample, sequenced in a study of human T cells and chemical hapten exposure. TCRdb independently ran MiXCR on the RACE reads; one entry per CDR3 protein. The data contain 250,000 or so distinct CDR3 sequences, roughly 7.7% of them singletons. Regarding time point: pre-sensitization, week 0. Specified treatment: therapeutic diphenylcyclopropenone sensitization with weekly scalp DPC. The material was whole blood, obtained in connection with sensitization to the hapten diphenylcyclopropenone (DPC). The receptors shown here come from a man younger than 30 with alopecia areata. Some clones in this sample may be carry-over from other donors' samples.

The chain's CDR3 is CASSLRTGQGVYEQYV. The CDR3 coding sequence is TGTGCCAGCAGCTTACGTACAGGACAGGGGGTGTACGAGCAGTACGTC. The gene calls are TRBV11-1 and TRBJ2-7, with TRBD1 matching over 10 bases. CDR3 length equals 16 residues. CDR1 and CDR2 (germline): SGHAT, FQDESV (reference sequence). J lost 4 bases, V lost 2 bases, and 8 bases had no gene match.

This clonotype was counted ten times or more. The chain uses TRBV5-1 and TRBJ2-3, with D possibly matching TRBD2 (7 bases). Between the trimmed V and J ends, which lost 0 bases and 6 bases, there was a span of 14 bases. The CDR3 is 15 amino acids. Germline assignment: CDR1 SGHRS and CDR2 YFSETQ. The CDR3 spells CASSLDGGQADTQYF. DNA of the CDR3: TGCGCCAGCAGCTTGGACGGGGGGCAGGCCGATACGCAGTATTTT.

CDR3 sequence: CASSLFGLSVDEQFF. CDR3 bases: TGTGCCAGCAGTTTATTTGGGCTGTCTGTAGATGAGCAGTTCTTC. The chain is built from TRBV27 and TRBJ2-1; D gene ambiguous. Germline assignment: CDR1 MNHEY and CDR2 SMNVEV (reference sequence). The CDR3 sequence is 15 residues long. V was shortened by 1 base and J by 8 bases, with 15 bases between the two germline ends.

V and J are TRBV20-1 and TRBJ2-4; D is uncertain. V dropped 4 bases and J dropped 5 bases, with 3 bases sitting between them. The CDR3 length is 10 residues. Germline V gives CDR1 DFQATT, CDR2 SNEGSKA (reference sequence). CDR3 DNA sequence: TGCAGTGCTATTCAAAACATTCAGTACTTC. It codes for CSAIQNIQYF.

The V call is TRBV6-5, the J call TRBJ1-1; D is ambiguous. With 6 bases removed from V and 0 bases from J, the gap between germline ends came to 14 bases. Germline CDR1 is MNHEY and CDR2 is SVGAGI. This CDR3 region has 15 residues. The CDR3 is CASRPSPEMNTEAFF. CDR3 nucleotides: TGTGCCAGCAGACCCAGCCCAGAGATGAACACTGAAGCTTTCTTT.

This clonotype has at least ten counts. The chain carries TRBV4-1 and TRBJ2-1; 9 positions agree with TRBD1. The CDR3 totals 15 residues. V gave up 0 bases and J gave up 5 bases; unmatched junction bases: 2. Germline CDR1 and CDR2: MGHRA and YSYEKL. CDR3 amino acids: CASSQEGQGNNEQFF. The CDR3 DNA sequence: TGCGCCAGCAGCCAAGAGGGACAGGGAAACAATGAGCAGTTCTTC.

The chain employs TRBV5-1 and TRBJ2-7, with D possibly matching TRBD1 (6 bases). This CDR3 is built from 14 residues. Germline assignment: CDR1 SGHRS and CDR2 YFSETQ. The V end was cut by 4 bases, the J end by 3 bases, with 14 bases between. The DNA for the CDR3 is TGCGCCAGCAGCCCAGGACAGAATCTCTACGAGCAGTACTTC. Protein sequence: CASSPGQNLYEQYF.

There are a few counts of this clonotype. The V and J genes are TRBV5-1 and TRBJ2-6, with 8 bases matching TRBD1. Per germline, CDR1 SGHRS and CDR2 YFSETQ. CDR3 length equals 17 residues. Germline trimming cut 2 bases from V and 1 base from J; bases unmatched to any gene: 5. In DNA form, the CDR3 reads TGCGCCAGCAGCTTCCGGACAGGGAGTTCTGGGGCCAACGTCCTGACTTTC. Amino acid sequence: CASSFRTGSSGANVLTF. Full variable domain (remainder filled in from reference TRBV5-1 and TRBJ2-6): KAGVTQTPRYLIKTRGQQVTLSCSPISGHRSVSWYQQTPGQGLQFLFEYFSETQRNKGNFPGRFSGRQFSNSRSEMNVSTLELGDSALYLCASSFRTGSSGANVLTFGAGSRLTVL.

The sample holds many counts of this clonotype. V is TRBV7-9 and J is TRBJ2-1; 7 nucleotides match TRBD1. The ends lost 4 bases at V and 4 bases at J; junction bases unmatched: 4. Germline V CDR1 and CDR2: SEHNR, FQNEAQ (reference sequence). The CDR3 is 14 amino acids. The CDR3 nucleotides read TGTGCCAGCAGCTGGGGGACAGATTACAATGAGCAGTTCTTC. Its protein is CASSWGTDYNEQFF.

This clonotype was recorded a few times. The chain links TRBV7-2 to TRBJ1-5; D not resolved. CDR1 and CDR2 (germline): SGHTA, FQGNSA. V was shortened by 1 base and J by 0 bases, with 10 bases between the two germline ends. The CDR3 length is 16 residues. The CDR3 here is CASSLGLWGSNQPQHF. CDR3 in DNA: TGTGCCAGCAGCTTAGGGCTGTGGGGTAGCAATCAGCCCCAGCATTTT.

This clonotype was detected many times. The chain couples TRBV7-6 to TRBJ1-1; D remains unclear. The V end lost 2 bases, the J end lost 1 base, and 5 bases lay between the germline ends. In germline, CDR1 is SGHVS, CDR2 FNYEAQ. The CDR3 has 13 residues. This CDR3 is CASSLIGNTEAFF. The DNA for the CDR3 is TGTGCCAGCAGCTTAATAGGGAACACTGAAGCTTTCTTT.

This clonotype appeared a few times. The V gene is TRBV10-3, the J gene TRBJ1-1; D is perhaps TRBD1 (6 bases). Between the trimmed V and J ends, which lost 4 bases and 5 bases, there was a span of 23 bases. The CDR3 loop spans 17 amino acids. Germline V gene data show CDR1 as ENHRY and CDR2 as SYGVKD. CDR3 in DNA: TGTGCCATCAGTGGGTACATCGAAACAGGGTTAAGAACTGAAGCTTTCTTT. Protein: CAISGYIETGLRTEAFF.

In its sample, this clonotype was seen a few times. The chain joins TRBV29-1 to TRBJ2-3, with D perhaps matching TRBD1 (5 bases). The germline V gene has CDR1 SQVTM and CDR2 ANQGSEA. V lost 4 bases to trimming and J lost 2 bases, with 13 bases between them. The CDR3 runs 14 residues. The CDR3 reads CSVVRGRNTDTQYF. The DNA for the CDR3 is TGCAGCGTTGTAAGGGGTCGTAACACAGATACGCAGTATTTT.

The chain recombines TRBV28 with TRBJ1-2; 7 bases line up with TRBD1. Germline V gives CDR1 MDHEN, CDR2 SYDVKM. V dropped 5 bases and J dropped 8; count of bases not matched to a gene: 8. This CDR3 is built from 13 residues. CDR3 in DNA: TGTGCCAGCAGTCTTGGGACAGCCAAGGGCTACACCTTC. Translated: CASSLGTAKGYTF.

In its sample, this clonotype was seen a few times. J is TRBJ2-3 and V is TRBV5-1; D not resolved. The CDR3 totals 14 residues. Trimming cost V 4 bases and J 0 bases, with 9 bases left between them. Per the germline V gene, CDR1 is SGHRS and CDR2 is YFSETQ. CDR3 in amino acids: CASSVDTSTDTQYF. The DNA of the CDR3 is TGCGCCAGCAGCGTTGACACTAGCACAGATACGCAGTATTTT. The full variable domain, with the rest looked up from reference TRBV5-1 and TRBJ2-3, is KAGVTQTPRYLIKTRGQQVTLSCSPISGHRSVSWYQQTPGQGLQFLFEYFSETQRNKGNFPGRFSGRQFSNSRSEMNVSTLELGDSALYLCASSVDTSTDTQYFGPGTRLTVL.

This clonotype was found many times. The genes are TRBV28 and TRBJ2-7; 7 bases fit TRBD1. CDR1 is MDHEN and CDR2 is SYDVKM in the germline V gene. The V segment lost 6 bases and the J segment 2 bases; nucleotides outside the gene matches: 10. This CDR3 contains 15 residues. The CDR3 protein is CASSTPETGTYEQYF. The DNA of the CDR3 is TGTGCCAGCAGCACTCCCGAGACAGGGACCTACGAGCAGTACTTC.

The V and J genes are TRBV5-1 and TRBJ2-3; D unclear. V lost 0 bases, J lost 6 bases, and 11 bases lay in between. CDR3 length: 14 amino acids. Germline CDR1 SGHRS, CDR2 YFSETQ. The CDR3 DNA sequence: TGCGCCAGCAGCTTGGGAGAAGTGGGGGATACGCAGTATTTT. Protein sequence: CASSLGEVGDTQYF.

This clonotype was counted between two and nine times. This chain joins TRBV29-1 and TRBJ2-1; possible D gene TRBD1, 7 bases. CDR3 size: 14 residues. The ends were cut back, 7 bases at V and 6 bases at J, with 19 bases in the middle. Germline CDR1 and CDR2: SQVTM and ANQGSEA. In DNA form, the CDR3 reads TGCAGCGGGGTAGGAGGGGGCAATATCAATGAGCAGTTCTTC. Translation gives CSGVGGGNINEQFF.

This clonotype appeared a few times. This chain joins TRBV7-9 and TRBJ2-4, with no clear D. The CDR3 length is 14 residues. Looked up from germline, CDR1 is SEHNR and CDR2 is FQNEAQ (reference sequence). V was pared by 0 bases and J by 3 bases, with 6 bases between. CDR3 in DNA: TGTGCCAGCAGCTTAGCGTCCGGCAAAAACATTCAGTACTTC. This translates into CASSLASGKNIQYF.

This clonotype was counted at least ten times. The chain couples TRBV29-1 to TRBJ2-3, with D perhaps TRBD1 or TRBD2 (5 bases each). The CDR3 is 15 residues long. The germline V gene has CDR1 SQVTM and CDR2 ANQGSEA. V lost 6 bases to trimming and J lost 2 bases, with 18 bases between them. In DNA, the CDR3 is TGCAGCGTCCGGACCGGGACGCTCACCACAGATACGCAGTATTTT. It codes for CSVRTGTLTTDTQYF.

This clonotype has ten or more counts. The gene calls are TRBV15 and TRBJ1-5; D unresolved. The CDR3 is made up of 13 amino acids. V was pared by 0 bases and J by 4 bases, with 4 bases between. Germline lookup yields CDR1 LNHNV and CDR2 YYDKDF (reference sequence). The CDR3 DNA follows: TGTGCCACCAGCAGAGAAGGGAATCAGCCCCAGCATTTT. Amino acids: CATSREGNQPQHF. The complete variable domain, with remaining parts taken from reference TRBV15 and TRBJ1-5, reads DAMVIQNPRYQVTQFGKPVTLSCSQTLNHNVMYWYQQKSSQAPKLLFHYYDKDFNNEADTPDNFQSRRPNTSFCFLDIRSPGLGDTAMYLCATSREGNQPQHFGDGTRLSIL.

This chain connects TRBV6-5 to TRBJ2-3; D gene uncertain. V dropped 4 bases and J dropped 5 bases, with 10 bases sitting between them. The length of the CDR3 is 13 residues. CDR1 and CDR2 from the germline V gene are MNHEY and SVGAGI. This CDR3 is CASSSLSQDTQYF. The CDR3 DNA sequence: TGTGCCAGCAGTTCCCTGTCGCAAGATACGCAGTATTTT.

This clonotype occurred a few times. The rearrangement uses TRBV12-3 or TRBV12-4 and TRBJ1-2; D unresolved. This CDR3 spans 15 amino acids. V lost 3 bases and J 0 bases, leaving 11 bases between the germline ends. The CDR3 protein is CASSLRSGPNYGYTF. The DNA of the CDR3 is TGTGCCAGCAGTTTGAGGTCAGGACCTAACTATGGCTACACCTTC.

This clonotype was detected a few times. The chain recombines TRBV6-5 with TRBJ2-1, with D perhaps matching TRBD2 (7 bases). Germline V gives CDR1 MNHEY, CDR2 SVGAGI. This CDR3 contains 14 residues. V was cut by 8 bases and J by 5 bases, with 16 bases left in between. In DNA form, the CDR3 reads TGTGCCAGCTTTACGGGGGGCCCTCACAATGAGCAGTTCTTC. Protein product: CASFTGGPHNEQFF.